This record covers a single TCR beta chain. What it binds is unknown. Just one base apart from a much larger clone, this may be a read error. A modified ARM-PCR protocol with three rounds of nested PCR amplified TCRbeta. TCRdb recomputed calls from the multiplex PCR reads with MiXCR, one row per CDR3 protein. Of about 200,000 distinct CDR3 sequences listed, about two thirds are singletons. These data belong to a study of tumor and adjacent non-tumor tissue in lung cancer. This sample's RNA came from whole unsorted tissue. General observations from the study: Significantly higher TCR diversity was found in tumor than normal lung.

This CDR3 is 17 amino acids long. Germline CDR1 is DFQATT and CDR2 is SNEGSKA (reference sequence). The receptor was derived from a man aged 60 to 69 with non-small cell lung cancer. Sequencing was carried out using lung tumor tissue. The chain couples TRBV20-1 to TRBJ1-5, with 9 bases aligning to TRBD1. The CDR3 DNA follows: TGCAGTGTTAGAGACCCCAGGGACAGGGTATGGAATCAGCCCCAGCATTTT. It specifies CSVRDPRDRVWNQPQHF.